A selection of T cell receptor beta chains follows, all from one sample in a study of cytomegalovirus exposure and HLA in healthy donors. The table came from immunoSEQ multiplex PCR; TCRdb's copy has only in-frame clones and leaves some out. The data show roughly 190,000 clones, more than 75% seen once. Material: PBMCs. The source of these receptors is a woman between 50 and 59 years old in good health and CMV-seronegative. The CDR3 runs from the conserved cysteine through the conserved F or W.

TRBV5-1	TRBJ2-7	CASSAGTDHEQYF
TRBV14	TRBJ2-3	CASSQEAGGPWERDTQYF
TRBV19	TRBJ1-5	CASSASRVINQPQHF
TRBV29-1	TRBJ1-2	CSVNGQANYGYTF
TRBV7-3	TRBJ2-3	CASSLGLGTDTQYF
TRBV7-9	TRBJ2-5	CASSLGQGDQETQYF
TRBV4-3	TRBJ1-2	CASSQDGGGTRGGYTF
TRBV6-1	TRBJ1-1	CASSAGRQGPRAEAFF
TRBV7-2	TRBJ1-1	CASTFLRGWEAFF
TRBV5-5	TRBJ1-3	CASSLEPSSGNTIYF
TRBV5-1	TRBJ1-4	CASSLGGPQGEKLFF
TRBV30	TRBJ1-2	CAWSPLRDRGKLGYTF
TRBV7-9	TRBJ1-1	CASSLEGQGTYEAFF
TRBV28	TRBJ2-1	CASSKVSGGGNEQFF
TRBV10-3	TRBJ1-1	CAIRGGQTASTEAFF
TRBV7-3	TRBJ2-2	CASSPGHYTGELFF
TRBV27	TRBJ2-1	CASSLYGTAYNEQFF
TRBV29-1	TRBJ2-3	CSVGRSTDTQYF
TRBV7-9	TRBJ2-2	CASSPYTGELFF
TRBV7-9	TRBJ2-7	CASSKSRDREEQYF
TRBV11-2	TRBJ2-2	CASSPHRGGPTGELFF
TRBV6-6	TRBJ1-5	CASSFYRDQPQHF
TRBV9	TRBJ1-2	CASSVGQGGSYGYTF
TRBV25-1	TRBJ2-1	CASSESGSGRNEQFF
TRBV18	TRBJ2-7	CASSPGQVFYEQYF
TRBV6-5	TRBJ1-5	CASSQQGVNQPQHF
TRBV2	TRBJ2-1	CASSPSGGYNEQFF
TRBV29-1	TRBJ1-1	CSVDQKNTEAFF
TRBV7-3	TRBJ2-6	CASSRQGPRSGANVLTF
TRBV11-3	TRBJ1-3	CASSRSGGNTIYF
TRBV4-3	TRBJ1-2	CASSQTGANYGYTF
TRBV29-1	TRBJ1-4	CSVAGLTGLNEKLFF
TRBV9	TRBJ2-1	CASSPRTSGSSYNEQFF
TRBV9	TRBJ1-3	CASSALPRQGAGNTIYF
TRBV7-2	TRBJ2-7	CASSLELSSGGYEQYF
TRBV7-9	TRBJ2-7	CASSLALGRDEQYF
TRBV13	TRBJ1-1	CASSLAGGFEAFF
TRBV9	TRBJ2-3	CASSELAGERYTQYF
TRBV6-5	TRBJ1-1	CASSYGYRGNTEAFF
TRBV9	TRBJ1-2	CASSVDPDRNYGYTF
TRBV6-5	TRBJ1-2	CASSSGTGAYGYTF
TRBV30	TRBJ2-1	CAWSEGGAGVLDEQFF
TRBV6-5	TRBJ1-5	CASSPRGNQPQHF
TRBV4-2	TRBJ2-1	CASSQEGVAEQFF
TRBV9	TRBJ1-5	CASSATGGIQPQHF
TRBV28	TRBJ1-6	CASSSILREKRYNSPLHF
TRBV7-9	TRBJ2-5	CASSLGDRGTRETQYF
TRBV7-2	TRBJ1-1	CASSLGPLGTEAFF
TRBV9	TRBJ1-1	CASSVGGTPLNTEAFF
TRBV29-1	TRBJ1-2	CSAIGTEDGGYTF
TRBV7-9	TRBJ2-1	CASRPGQQHNEQFF
TRBV10-3	TRBJ1-2	CATHSGTGTGYTF
TRBV5-4	TRBJ2-7	CASSLVAQGGGEQYF
TRBV2	TRBJ2-2	CASSATAGQGNTGELFF
TRBV7-6	TRBJ1-1	CASSPGTGEAFF
TRBV2	TRBJ1-1	CASRRSGTVEMEAFF
TRBV5-5	TRBJ1-5	CASSLGGQIISRPQHF
TRBV14	TRBJ2-1	CASSHRTGNEQFF
TRBV5-5	TRBJ1-2	CASSVTDREKGYGYTF